By proportion, the clone carrying this T cell receptor beta chain is medium-sized. Antigen: not known. The study, taken as a whole, reports: In terms of TCR gene usage, tumor memory CD4+ T cells clustered together with blood and lymph node memory CD4+ cells, as well as with lymph node naive CD4+ cells. Tumor Tregs overlapped most with tumor, then blood, naive CD4+ cells. The larger-cohort validation was restricted to a single TCR beta V-J rearrangement rather than whole repertoires.

Constant-region reverse primers amplified full-length variable regions, followed by semi-nested Nested Universal Primer A PCR. TCRdb redid the calling of the 5' RACE reads with MiXCR, one entry per CDR3 protein. This table holds some 9,200 distinct CDR3 sequences, 14% found once. Treg sorting used a CD4+CD25+CD127-/low gate. This TCR derives from a female donor with breast cancer. The sample comprised Tregs sorted from blood.

The CDR3 loop is CASSLVMGVEQYF. The CDR3 nucleotides read TGTGCCAGCAGCTTAGTAATGGGGGTCGAGCAGTACTTC. The chain has TRBV7-9 and TRBJ2-7, with D perhaps matching TRBD1 or TRBD2 (5 bases each). CDR1 is SEHNR, CDR2 FQNEAQ, per germline (reference sequence). The CDR3 is made up of 13 amino acids. V was trimmed by 1 base and J by 6 bases, leaving 10 bases between them. Together with reference TRBV7-9 and TRBJ2-7, the CDR3 gives the full variable domain: DTGVSQNPRHKITKRGQNVTFRCDPISEHNRLYWYRQTLGQGPEFLTYFQNEAQLEKSRLLSDRFSAERPKGSFSTLEIQRTEQGDSAMYLCASSLVMGVEQYFGPGTRLTVT.